The next 23 T cell receptor beta chains were all read from a single sample in a study of CD8 T cells in ankylosing spondylitis. For these TCRs, the target antigens are not known. Findings of the study overall: A TCR beta motif made of about eight highly homologous variants seemed typical of ankylosing spondylitis blood.

MiXCR, run by TCRdb on the 5' RACE reads, gives a single entry per CDR3 protein. This table holds over 600,000 distinct CDR3 sequences, roughly 19% found once. Sequencing used blood, either unsorted or a sorted T cell fraction (not recorded which). These receptors were obtained from a male donor with ankylosing spondylitis.

This clonotype was observed a handful of times. This chain joins TRBV15 and TRBJ1-4, with 8 bases aligning to TRBD1. With V trimmed by 2 bases and J by 5 bases, 4 bases remained unmatched. The CDR3 loop spans 15 amino acids. Germline-derived CDR1 and CDR2 are LNHNV and YYDKDF (reference sequence). The CDR3 nucleotides read TGTGCCACCAGCAGAAACACAGGGGGAAATGAAAAACTGTTTTTT. It yields the protein CATSRNTGGNEKLFF.

This clonotype occurred once. The chain employs TRBV28 and TRBJ2-7; a weak D match, TRBD1 (8 bases). CDR3 length: 14 amino acids. The germline gives CDR1 MDHEN, CDR2 SYDVKM. V lost 7 bases, J lost 2 bases, and 15 bases lay in between. The DNA of the CDR3 is TGTGCCAGCAAACGGACAGGGACTACCTACGAGCAGTACTTC. It yields the protein CASKRTGTTYEQYF.

This clonotype was counted a few times. V gene TRBV2 combines with J gene TRBJ1-1; D gene ambiguous. The CDR3 loop spans 15 amino acids. Trimming stripped 0 bases from V and 3 bases from J, with 11 bases between. Germline CDR1 and CDR2: SNHLY and FYNNEI. CDR3 bases: TGTGCCAGCAGTGAAGCGGGTCCGCGTTACACTGAAGCTTTCTTT. Translating it yields CASSEAGPRYTEAFF.

The sample holds a few counts of this clonotype. This chain connects TRBV20-1 to TRBJ2-1; D is unclear. In germline, CDR1 is DFQATT, CDR2 SNEGSKA (reference sequence). The V end lost 0 bases, the J end lost 5 bases, and 11 bases lay between the germline ends. The CDR3 length is 14 residues. The CDR3 DNA sequence: TGCAGTGCTAGAGATAGTATCCAGAACAATGAGCAGTTCTTC. Translation: CSARDSIQNNEQFF.

This clonotype was counted between two and nine times. The J gene is TRBJ2-2, the V gene TRBV7-2; the match to TRBD1 covers 7 bases. Trimming took 10 bases from V and 6 from J; bases not matched to a gene: 11. Per the germline V gene, CDR1 is SGHTA and CDR2 is FQGNSA. This CDR3 region has 14 residues. CDR3 sequence (DNA): TGTGCCACAGGGAGACAGGGTAGCCCCGGGGAGCTGTTTTTT. It encodes CATGRQGSPGELFF.

The chain uses TRBV29-1 and TRBJ1-1; a weak D match, TRBD1 (5 bases). The V end lost 2 bases, the J end lost 4 bases, and 11 bases lay between the germline ends. Germline CDR1 reads SQVTM; CDR2 reads ANQGSEA. There are 13 residues in the CDR3. The CDR3 DNA reads as TGCAGCGTTGAAAAAGAGGGGAGCACTGAAGCTTTCTTT. It yields the protein CSVEKEGSTEAFF.

The rearrangement uses TRBV7-9 and TRBJ1-4; D is ambiguous. V lost 2 bases and J 7 bases, leaving 5 bases between the germline ends. Looked up from germline, CDR1 is SEHNR and CDR2 is FQNEAQ (reference sequence). This CDR3 spans 12 amino acids. In DNA form, the CDR3 reads TGTGCCAGCAGCTTATCGGGTGAAAAACTGTTTTTT. Amino acids: CASSLSGEKLFF. Supplemented by reference TRBV7-9 and TRBJ1-4, the full variable domain reads DTGVSQNPRHKITKRGQNVTFRCDPISEHNRLYWYRQTLGQGPEFLTYFQNEAQLEKSRLLSDRFSAERPKGSFSTLEIQRTEQGDSAMYLCASSLSGEKLFFGSGTQLSVL.

CDR3 sequence reads: CASSRDITNTEAFF. The CDR3, as DNA: TGTGCCAGCAGTCGGGACATAACGAACACTGAAGCTTTCTTT. The chain recombines TRBV5-6 with TRBJ1-1; weak D call: TRBD1 (6 bases). The CDR3 is made up of 14 amino acids. Trimming removed 5 bases at V and 1 base at J, with 12 bases between. Germline V gene data show CDR1 as SGHDT and CDR2 as YYEEEE.

The chain joins TRBV5-5 to TRBJ2-7; 11 nucleotides agree with TRBD1. Germline trimming cut 0 bases from V and 2 bases from J; bases unmatched to any gene: 4. CDR3 length: 16 amino acids. CDR1 and CDR2 from the germline V gene are SGHKS and YYEKEE (reference sequence). In DNA, the CDR3 is TGTGCCAGCAGCTTGGGTTGGGACAGGGGGACCTACGAGCAGTACTTC. This sequence encodes CASSLGWDRGTYEQYF.

The chain recombines TRBV10-3 with TRBJ1-2; 8 positions agree with TRBD1. Germline V gene lookup returns CDR1 ENHRY and CDR2 SYGVKD. CDR3 size: 15 residues. V was clipped by 3 bases and J by 0 bases; unmatched bases: 3. CDR3 coding DNA: TGTGCCATCAGTGATCAGGGGGCCTCTAACTATGGCTACACCTTC. Translating gives CAISDQGASNYGYTF.

CDR3 DNA sequence: TGCAGTGCTAGCGTGGGGACACACCCCACCTACGAGCAGTACTTC. Translated, it gives CSASVGTHPTYEQYF. The rearrangement joins TRBV20-1 to TRBJ2-7; D possibly corresponds to TRBD1 (6 bases). Germline V gives CDR1 DFQATT, CDR2 SNEGSKA (reference sequence). The CDR3 contains 15 residues. V was shortened by 3 bases and J by 2 bases, with 17 bases between the two germline ends.

This clonotype was seen only a few times. Here the CDR3 DNA reads TGTGCCAGCTCACCGGGGAAGTCCTACGAGCAGTACTTC. It encodes CASSPGKSYEQYF. V gene TRBV18 combines with J gene TRBJ2-7; no definite D call. Germline V CDR1 and CDR2: KGHSH, LQKENI. The CDR3 covers 13 residues. The V end lost 3 bases, the J end lost 1 base, and 7 bases lay between the germline ends.

The V and J genes are TRBV6-5 and TRBJ2-3; D remains ambiguous. This CDR3 comprises 12 residues. Germline V CDR1 and CDR2: MNHEY, SVGAGI. Deletions cut 5 bases from V and 4 bases from J, with 7 bases between. In nucleotides, the CDR3 is TGTGCCAGCAGTGATCATTCAGATACGCAGTATTTT. It translates to CASSDHSDTQYF.

The chain combines TRBV7-9 with TRBJ2-3, with TRBD2 identical over 15 bases. The CDR3 covers 16 residues. CDR1 is SEHNR, CDR2 FQNEAQ, per germline (reference sequence). With 7 bases clipped from V and 5 bases from J, the junction kept 7 bases outside the gene matches. Here the CDR3 DNA reads TGTGCCAGCACCGGACTAGCGGGGGGGCAAAAAGATACGCAGTATTTT. Its protein is CASTGLAGGQKDTQYF.

The J gene is TRBJ2-3, the V gene TRBV5-6; D possibly corresponds to TRBD2 (5 bases). V was pared by 2 bases and J by 6 bases, with 13 bases between. The CDR3 extends over 14 amino acids. The germline gives CDR1 SGHDT, CDR2 YYEEEE. The CDR3 spells CASSFAVRGDTQYF. CDR3 DNA sequence: TGTGCCAGCAGCTTTGCAGTGCGCGGGGATACGCAGTATTTT.

This clonotype was recorded once. V is TRBV5-1 and J is TRBJ2-5; 8 bases fit TRBD1. The CDR3 loop spans 15 amino acids. V lost 3 bases and J lost 5; bases outside the gene matches: 9. Germline V gives CDR1 SGHRS, CDR2 YFSETQ. The CDR3: CASSSQTGARETQYF. CDR3 bases: TGCGCCAGCAGCTCCCAGACAGGGGCACGGGAGACCCAGTACTTC.

A few counts support this clonotype. The chain couples TRBV12-3 or TRBV12-4 to TRBJ2-1, with unresolved D. Deletions cut 7 bases from V and 2 bases from J, with 9 bases between. This CDR3 spans 13 amino acids. CDR3 amino acids: CASNQDPYNEQFF. DNA for the CDR3: TGTGCCAGCAATCAGGACCCCTACAATGAGCAGTTCTTC.

V gene TRBV12-3 or TRBV12-4 combines with J gene TRBJ1-5, with D maybe TRBD1 (5 bases). The CDR3 covers 15 residues. V dropped 5 bases and J dropped 3 bases, with 14 bases sitting between them. CDR3 sequence reads: CASSPEGTVNQPQHF. For the CDR3, the DNA is TGTGCCAGCAGTCCCGAAGGGACGGTCAATCAGCCCCAGCATTTT.

The chain carries TRBV12-3 or TRBV12-4 and TRBJ2-7; 7 nucleotides agree with TRBD1. V trimming: 3 bases; J trimming: 3 bases; junction bases outside the gene matches: 14. CDR3 length equals 17 residues. DNA of the CDR3: TGTGCCAGCAGTTTGGGACCCCACAGGGGTTCCGGCTACGAGCAGTACTTC. It translates to CASSLGPHRGSGYEQYF.

The chain couples TRBV30 to TRBJ2-7; no clear D gene. The CDR3 length is 13 residues. V shed 2 bases and J shed 3 bases, with 11 bases lying between them. Looked up from germline, CDR1 is GTSNPN and CDR2 is SVGIG (reference sequence). CDR3 sequence (DNA): TGTGCCTGGAGTAGTCTGCCGCTCTACGAGCAGTACTTC. Its protein product is CAWSSLPLYEQYF.

V is TRBV28 and J is TRBJ1-2; D gene ambiguous. The CDR3 has 13 residues. The germline V gene has CDR1 MDHEN and CDR2 SYDVKM. V lost 5 bases and J 2 bases, leaving 9 bases between the germline ends. The CDR3 region is CASSPQLNYGYTF. DNA of the CDR3: TGTGCCAGCAGTCCCCAGCTCAACTATGGCTACACCTTC.

V and J are TRBV27 and TRBJ1-2; TRBD1 matches 9 bases. The CDR3 is 15 residues long. The germline gives CDR1 MNHEY, CDR2 SMNVEV (reference sequence). V trimming: 5 bases; J trimming: 3 bases; junction bases outside the gene matches: 7. CDR3 nucleotide sequence: TGTGCCAGCAGTCCCACAGGGGGCGCGTACTATGGCTACACCTTC. Encoded protein: CASSPTGGAYYGYTF.

The chain links TRBV9 to TRBJ2-1; 7 bases fit TRBD1. The ends lost 4 bases at V and 7 bases at J; junction bases unmatched: 11. The CDR3 spans 15 residues. Germline V CDR1 and CDR2: SGDLS, YYNGEE. CDR3 in amino acids: CASSPIGTGVNEQFF. In DNA form, the CDR3 reads TGTGCCAGCAGCCCCATAGGCACAGGGGTGAATGAGCAGTTCTTC.